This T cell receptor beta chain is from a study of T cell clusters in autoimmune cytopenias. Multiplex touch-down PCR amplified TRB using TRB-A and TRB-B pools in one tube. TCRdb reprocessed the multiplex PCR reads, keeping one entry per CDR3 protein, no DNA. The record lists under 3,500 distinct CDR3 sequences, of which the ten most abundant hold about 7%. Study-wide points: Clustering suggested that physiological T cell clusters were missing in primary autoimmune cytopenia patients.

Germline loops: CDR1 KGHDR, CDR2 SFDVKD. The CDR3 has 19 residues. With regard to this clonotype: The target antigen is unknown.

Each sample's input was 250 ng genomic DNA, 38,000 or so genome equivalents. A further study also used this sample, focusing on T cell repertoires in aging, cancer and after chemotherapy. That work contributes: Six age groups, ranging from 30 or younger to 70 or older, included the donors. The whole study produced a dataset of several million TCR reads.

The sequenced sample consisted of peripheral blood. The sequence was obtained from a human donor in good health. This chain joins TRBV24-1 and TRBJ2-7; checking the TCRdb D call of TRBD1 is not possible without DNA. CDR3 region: CATSDLPRLRTGKCYEQYF.